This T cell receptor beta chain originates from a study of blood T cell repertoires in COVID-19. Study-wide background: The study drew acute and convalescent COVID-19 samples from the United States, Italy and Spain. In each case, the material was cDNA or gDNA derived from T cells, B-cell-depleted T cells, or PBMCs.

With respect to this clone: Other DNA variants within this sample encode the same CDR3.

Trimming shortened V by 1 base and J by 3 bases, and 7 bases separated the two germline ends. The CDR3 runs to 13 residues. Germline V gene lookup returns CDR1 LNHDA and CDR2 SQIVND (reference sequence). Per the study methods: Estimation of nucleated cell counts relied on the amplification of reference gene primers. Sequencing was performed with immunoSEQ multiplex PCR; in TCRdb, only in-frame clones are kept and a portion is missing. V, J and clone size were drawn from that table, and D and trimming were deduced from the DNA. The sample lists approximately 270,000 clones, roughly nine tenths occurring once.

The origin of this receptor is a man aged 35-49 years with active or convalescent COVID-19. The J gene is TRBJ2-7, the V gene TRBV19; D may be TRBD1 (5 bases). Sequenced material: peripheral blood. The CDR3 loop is CASSIGQGYEQYF. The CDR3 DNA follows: TGTGCCAGTAGTATAGGTCAGGGCTACGAGCAGTACTTC.